The rows below give T cell receptor beta chains drawn from one sample of a study of cytomegalovirus exposure and HLA in healthy donors. Assay used: immunoSEQ multiplex PCR; TCRdb lists only in-frame clones, some missing. Of about 120,000 clones listed, about 82% are singletons. Material for sequencing was PBMCs. These receptors were obtained from a man between 18 and 35 years old in good health and CMV-seronegative. Both conserved end residues are part of each CDR3. The D gene is left open where the match is weak. Not all rows give a size; the values are once, few, many and, for expanded clones, a class.

TRBV7-9,.,.,TRBJ2-3,CASSMIASTDTQYF,TGTGCCAGCAGTATGATAGCTAGCACAGATACGCAGTATTTT
TRBV11-3,once,.,TRBJ2-2,CASSDPWGGENANTGELFF,TGTGCCAGCAGCGATCCCTGGGGCGGAGAAAACGCGAACACCGGGGAGCTGTTTTTT
TRBV18,.,TRBD2,TRBJ2-7,CASSPGPGGPREQYF,TGTGCCAGCTCACCAGGTCCGGGAGGGCCGAGGGAGCAGTACTTC
TRBV9,.,.,TRBJ1-1,CASSVAAGRDTEAFF,TGTGCCAGCAGCGTAGCGGCGGGGCGGGACACTGAAGCTTTCTTT
TRBV6-5,.,TRBD1,TRBJ1-1,CASIGQGVNTEAFF,TGTGCCAGCATCGGACAGGGGGTTAACACTGAAGCTTTCTTT
TRBV6-5,once,.,TRBJ2-5,CASRGGGQETQYF,TGTGCCAGCAGGGGAGGGGGGCAAGAGACCCAGTACTTC
TRBV27,.,.,TRBJ1-1,CASRRLQNTEAFF,TGTGCCAGCAGGCGACTGCAGAACACTGAAGCTTTCTTT
TRBV6-6,.,TRBD1,TRBJ2-2,CASRRGQGTPGELFF,TGTGCCAGCAGGCGGGGACAGGGTACCCCCGGGGAGCTGTTTTTT
TRBV15,.,.,TRBJ2-7,CATLSRDLPYEQYF,TGTGCCACCCTTTCCAGGGATTTACCCTACGAGCAGTACTTC
TRBV7-2,.,.,TRBJ2-5,CATARGTAETQYF,TGTGCCACAGCTCGGGGGACGGCGGAGACCCAGTACTTC
TRBV27,.,TRBD1,TRBJ1-2,CASSPPGTGGRYHYGYTF,TGTGCCAGCAGTCCCCCCGGGACAGGGGGCAGATACCACTATGGCTACACCTTC
TRBV6-5,.,TRBD1,TRBJ1-2,CASSRQGVGGYTF,TGTGCCAGCAGTCGACAGGGGGTTGGTGGCTACACCTTC
TRBV7-9,.,TRBD1,TRBJ2-7,CASSLRGTGSSYEQYF,TGTGCCAGCAGCTTAAGGGGGACAGGGAGCTCCTACGAGCAGTACTTC
TRBV7-2,.,TRBD1,TRBJ2-7,CASSLLSQGAGEQYF,TGTGCCAGCAGCTTACTCAGTCAGGGGGCTGGAGAGCAGTACTTC
TRBV9,.,.,TRBJ2-5,CASSVAGAGFVETQYF,TGTGCCAGCAGCGTAGCTGGGGCGGGATTCGTGGAGACCCAGTACTTC
TRBV14,.,.,TRBJ2-5,CASSHRRGQETQYF,TGTGCCAGCAGCCATAGGAGGGGACAAGAGACCCAGTACTTC
TRBV5-1,.,.,TRBJ2-3,CASSPSEGWTDTQYF,TGCGCCAGCAGCCCGTCGGAGGGCTGGACAGATACGCAGTATTTT
TRBV14,.,TRBD2,TRBJ2-1,CASSQVSRASGRDNEQFF,TGTGCCAGCAGCCAAGTATCCCGGGCTAGCGGGAGAGACAATGAGCAGTTCTTC